This T cell receptor beta chain was captured in a study of cytomegalovirus exposure and HLA in healthy donors. The V gene lost 4 bases and the J gene lost 4 bases, with 19 bases spanning the gap. Germline CDR1 reads SGHKS; CDR2 reads YYEKEE (reference sequence). This CDR3 contains 16 residues. Primers for the PCR totalled 60 Vbeta and 13 Jbeta. TCRdb's table, derived via immunoSEQ multiplex PCR, lists solely in-frame clones and lacks some. The repertoire holds roughly 150,000 clones, with roughly 80% as singletons. The sequencing input was PBMCs. This receptor was obtained from a male donor in good health and CMV-seronegative. V usage is TRBV5-5 and J usage is TRBJ2-3; D unclear. This chain's CDR3 is CASSLVPRSSPDTQYF. The CDR3 coding sequence is TGTGCCAGCAGCCTGGTTCCACGAAGCTCCCCAGATACGCAGTATTTT.